What follows describes a single TCR beta chain. The source of the sample is a study of blood T cell repertoires in COVID-19. Sequenced by immunoSEQ multiplex PCR; TCRdb stores in-frame clones only, minus some. The sample includes 100,000 to 150,000 clones, around 89% of them seen just once. V lost 8 bases, J lost 2 bases, and 3 bases stayed unmatched. CDR1 and CDR2 from the germline V gene are LGHDT and YNNKEL (reference sequence). The CDR3 covers 14 residues. This TCR was recovered from a man aged 55 to 70 with COVID-19, enrolled during active disease. The sequenced material came from peripheral blood. This chain uses TRBV3-1 (or the pseudogene TRBV3-2) with TRBJ2-6, with 7 bases identical to TRBD1. The chain's CDR3 is CASSTGAGANVLTF. The CDR3 DNA follows: TGTGCCAGCTCTACAGGGGCTGGGGCCAACGTCCTGACTTTC.